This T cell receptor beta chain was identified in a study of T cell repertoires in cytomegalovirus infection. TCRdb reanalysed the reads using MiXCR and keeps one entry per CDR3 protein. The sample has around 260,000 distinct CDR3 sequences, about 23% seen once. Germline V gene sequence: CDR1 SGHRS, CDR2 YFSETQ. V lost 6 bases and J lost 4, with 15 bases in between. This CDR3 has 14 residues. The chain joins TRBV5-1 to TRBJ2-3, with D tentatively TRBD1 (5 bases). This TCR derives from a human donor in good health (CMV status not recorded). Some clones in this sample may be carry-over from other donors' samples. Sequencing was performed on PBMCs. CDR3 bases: TGCGCCAGCACTACAGGAAGGGGTCCAGATACGCAGTATTTT. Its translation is CASTTGRGPDTQYF.